This is a list of T cell receptor beta chains from one sample in a study of CD8 T cells in ankylosing spondylitis. One entry per CDR3 protein results from TCRdb running MiXCR on the 5' RACE reads. The sample holds roughly 69,000 distinct CDR3 sequences, roughly 5% seen once. The sequencing sample was made of blood, either unsorted or a sorted T cell fraction (not recorded which). Source of these receptors: a male donor with ankylosing spondylitis or in good health (not recorded which). The conserved cysteine and the conserved F or W are not part of the CDR3 here. A D gene is named only where the DNA matches it firmly.

CDR3aa: ASSYSGGVYTGELF
v_gene: TRBV6-5
d_gene: .
j_gene: TRBJ2-2

CDR3aa: SARDKGLASNTDTQY
v_gene: TRBV20-1
d_gene: TRBD2
j_gene: TRBJ2-3

CDR3aa: ASSLGTGASKTDTQY
v_gene: TRBV5-1
d_gene: TRBD1
j_gene: TRBJ2-3

CDR3aa: ASSYDRQETQY
v_gene: TRBV12-3/TRBV12-4
d_gene: .
j_gene: TRBJ2-5

CDR3aa: ASSEFGGHTGELF
v_gene: TRBV6-1
d_gene: .
j_gene: TRBJ2-2

CDR3aa: ATSRDLQVSYEQY
v_gene: TRBV15
d_gene: .
j_gene: TRBJ2-7

CDR3aa: ASSSTASYGYT
v_gene: TRBV9
d_gene: .
j_gene: TRBJ1-2

CDR3aa: ATATVVTEAF
v_gene: TRBV28
d_gene: .
j_gene: TRBJ1-1

CDR3aa: ASSINTGELF
v_gene: TRBV25-1
d_gene: .
j_gene: TRBJ2-2

CDR3aa: ASSLVPDSAYEQY
v_gene: TRBV7-2
d_gene: .
j_gene: TRBJ2-7

CDR3aa: ASSFRWDTTSYEQY
v_gene: TRBV5-1
d_gene: .
j_gene: TRBJ2-7

CDR3aa: ASRRLAGVYNEQF
v_gene: TRBV6-4
d_gene: TRBD2
j_gene: TRBJ2-1

CDR3aa: SARDRGKVVTDTQY
v_gene: TRBV20-1
d_gene: TRBD1
j_gene: TRBJ2-3

CDR3aa: ASSSPGSGWSTEAF
v_gene: TRBV5-6
d_gene: .
j_gene: TRBJ1-1

CDR3aa: ASSLGSTGWGMNTEAF
v_gene: TRBV5-5
d_gene: .
j_gene: TRBJ1-1

CDR3aa: ASSGGSSGANVLT
v_gene: TRBV5-1
d_gene: .
j_gene: TRBJ2-6